One sample yielded the 29 T cell receptor beta chains listed below, sequenced in a study of post-analysis software for immune sequencing data. General study findings and limits: Controls showed lower frequencies than patients for five or six TRBV segments, and TRBV5-6, TRBV5-1 and TRBV20-1 were among these.

Unique molecular identifiers had been added to the TCR beta cDNA libraries. Via MiXCR, TCRdb re-called the PCR reads, giving one row per CDR3 protein. The data show roughly 570,000 distinct CDR3 sequences, with 34% seen just once and 4.5% to 7.5% held by the top ten. Antigens of these TCRs are unknown. The sample consisted of blood. These receptors all stem from a girl aged 2-17 years with multiple sclerosis.

This clonotype turned up a few times. The chain joins TRBV2 to TRBJ1-1; D gene uncertain. The length of the CDR3 is 13 residues. Germline V gives CDR1 SNHLY, CDR2 FYNNEI. Trimming took off 8 bases at V and 1 base at J, with 11 bases between the two ends. The CDR3 sequence: CASRVRGNTEAFF. The CDR3 nucleotides read TGTGCCAGCCGGGTCCGGGGGAACACTGAAGCTTTCTTT.

This clonotype has only one observation. The CDR3 nucleotides are TGCGCCAGCAGCTTGCTCCCACAGGGAACCTCTGGGGCCAACGTCCTGACTTTC. It is translated as CASSLLPQGTSGANVLTF. The gene calls are TRBV5-1 and TRBJ2-6; a weak D match, TRBD1 (6 bases). The CDR3 spans 18 residues. V lost 1 base, J lost 0 bases, and 14 bases lay in between. CDR1 is SGHRS and CDR2 is YFSETQ in the germline V gene.

The chain is built from TRBV18 and TRBJ1-6, with TRBD1 matching over 7 bases. Germline V CDR1 and CDR2: KGHSH, LQKENI. The CDR3 consists of 17 residues. After removal of 3 bases from V and 10 bases from J, the junction contained 15 bases not matched to a gene. Here the CDR3 reads CASSPYSQGTSGSPLHF. Here the CDR3 DNA reads TGTGCCAGCTCACCGTACTCACAGGGGACCAGTGGCTCACCCCTCCACTTT.

The chain carries TRBV15 and TRBJ1-2; D call uncertain. The V end was cut by 1 base, the J end by 4 bases, with 10 bases between. Germline V gene data show CDR1 as LNHNV and CDR2 as YYDKDF (reference sequence). This CDR3 has 14 residues. The CDR3 sequence is CATSRGQDGYGYTF. The CDR3 DNA sequence: TGTGCCACCAGCAGAGGCCAGGACGGCTATGGCTACACCTTC.

The sample holds many counts of this clonotype. The gene calls are TRBV29-1 and TRBJ2-1; D is possibly TRBD1 or TRBD2 (6 bases each). Germline CDR1 SQVTM, CDR2 ANQGSEA. The CDR3 loop spans 14 amino acids. V shed 4 bases and J shed 5 bases, with 15 bases lying between them. The chain's CDR3 is CSVGRGSGHNEQFF. The CDR3 coding sequence is TGCAGCGTTGGGAGGGGGAGTGGACACAATGAGCAGTTCTTC.

This chain uses TRBV6-5 with TRBJ2-5; tentative D call: TRBD2 (6 bases). This CDR3 spans 16 amino acids. Germline CDR1 is MNHEY and CDR2 is SVGAGI. V gave up 0 bases and J gave up 5 bases, with 16 bases separating them. This chain's CDR3 is CASSYSVSRRVETQYF. The DNA of the CDR3 is TGTGCCAGCAGTTACTCGGTCTCGAGGAGGGTGGAGACCCAGTACTTC.

This sequence joins TRBV20-1 and TRBJ1-5; D not certain. This CDR3 is 14 amino acids long. Germline lookup yields CDR1 DFQATT and CDR2 SNEGSKA (reference sequence). V lost 6 bases to trimming and J lost 0 bases, with 12 bases between them. CDR3 loop: CSALPDHSNQPQHF. The DNA of the CDR3 is TGCAGTGCCCTACCGGACCATAGCAATCAGCCCCAGCATTTT.

The chain couples TRBV25-1 to TRBJ2-7; no definite D call. The CDR3 covers 15 residues. Germline lookup yields CDR1 MGHDK and CDR2 SYGVNS. V lost 1 base to trimming and J lost 2 bases, with 12 bases between them. Here the CDR3 reads CASSEFASAPYEQYF. Here the CDR3 DNA reads TGTGCCAGCAGTGAATTCGCGTCTGCCCCCTACGAGCAGTACTTC.

Only a few counts were recorded for this clonotype. The chain uses TRBV29-1 and TRBJ2-7; weak D call: TRBD1 (5 bases). Germline V gene sequence: CDR1 SQVTM, CDR2 ANQGSEA. The CDR3 length is 14 residues. Deletions cut 5 bases from V and 1 base from J, with 15 bases between. The CDR3 DNA reads as TGCAGCGTTCTTTCAGGGCCTACTTCCTACGAGCAGTACTTC. Translation: CSVLSGPTSYEQYF.

V usage is TRBV4-1 and J usage is TRBJ1-5, with D hard to call. The CDR3 contains 14 residues. Trimming pared 3 bases from V and 6 bases from J, leaving 12 bases between. Germline-derived CDR1 and CDR2 are MGHRA and YSYEKL. The CDR3 DNA is TGCGCCAGCAGCCAGATTCCGGGTGGTCAGCCCCAGCATTTT. It translates to CASSQIPGGQPQHF.

This clonotype was counted many times. The chain employs TRBV7-8 and TRBJ2-1; 8 bases fit TRBD2. The CDR3 contains 15 residues. Germline CDR1 is SGHVS and CDR2 is FQNEAQ. With 5 bases clipped from V and 4 bases from J, the junction kept 7 bases outside the gene matches. CDR3 region: CASSPSGGVYNEQFF. In nucleotides, the CDR3 is TGTGCCAGCAGCCCGTCCGGGGGGGTATACAATGAGCAGTTCTTC.

This chain links TRBV7-8 with TRBJ2-1, with D perhaps matching TRBD2 (6 bases). The J call may not be correct, given that the DNA end is closer to TRBJ2-7. Germline CDR1 is SGHVS and CDR2 is FQNEAQ. The CDR3 loop spans 16 amino acids. This CDR3 is CASSTMGGWGYNEQYF. CDR3 in DNA: TGTGCCAGCAGCACTATGGGGGGATGGGGCTACAATGAGCAGTACTTC.

V gene TRBV6-5 combines with J gene TRBJ1-6; TRBD1 agrees at 9 bases. Trimming at V came to 6 bases and at J to 9 bases, leaving 6 bases not matched to a gene. The germline V gene encodes CDR1 MNHEY and CDR2 SVGAGI. The CDR3 has 14 amino acids. CDR3 DNA: TGTGCCAGCAGCTCCGGGACAGGGTTTTCACCCCTCCACTTT. Translating gives CASSSGTGFSPLHF.

On this clonotype itself: The conserved final phenylalanine or tryptophan is absent from the CDR3, which likely points to a read error. The chain has TRBV5-6 and TRBJ2-7; 10 bases agree with TRBD1. The CDR3 sequence is 18 residues long. Germline V gene data show CDR1 as SGHDT and CDR2 as YYEEEE. The V segment lost 3 bases and the J segment 0 bases; nucleotides outside the gene matches: 12. The CDR3 region is CASSSPGGQGLSSYEQYC. Here the CDR3 DNA reads TGTGCCAGCAGCTCACCCGGGGGACAGGGGCTAAGCTCCTACGAGCAGTACTGC.

The rearrangement uses TRBV4-1 and TRBJ1-4; weak D call: TRBD1 (5 bases). Germline CDR1 reads MGHRA; CDR2 reads YSYEKL. V lost 0 bases and J 3 bases, leaving 17 bases between the germline ends. The CDR3 loop spans 18 amino acids. This chain's CDR3 is CASSQDRPQGEPNEKLFF. DNA for the CDR3: TGCGCCAGCAGCCAAGATCGTCCGCAGGGAGAACCTAATGAAAAACTGTTTTTT.

This clonotype has only a few counts. The chain combines TRBV12-3 or TRBV12-4 with TRBJ2-3; 7 bases map to TRBD2. V shed 6 bases and J 4 bases; nucleotides not matched to a gene: 7. The length of the CDR3 is 14 residues. The CDR3 here is CASRSGLVADTQYF. CDR3 DNA sequence: TGTGCCAGCAGAAGCGGACTAGTGGCAGATACGCAGTATTTT.

At least ten counts were recorded for this clonotype. The chain recombines TRBV10-3 with TRBJ2-5; D is unclear. The CDR3 is made up of 15 amino acids. The germline V gene encodes CDR1 ENHRY and CDR2 SYGVKD. V lost 3 bases, J lost 1 base, and 12 bases lay in between. In DNA, the CDR3 is TGTGCCATCAGTGACTCGGACCCATTCCAAGAGACCCAGTACTTC. Its translation: CAISDSDPFQETQYF.

Points on this clonotype: One junction end disagrees with the germline gene, perhaps due to a read error. The gene calls are TRBV5-1 and TRBJ2-7, with D unresolved. The CDR3 covers 14 residues. Germline lookup yields CDR1 SGHRS and CDR2 YFSETQ. For the CDR3, the DNA is TGCGCCAGCAGCTTGTTGGGCCGCTCCTGCGAGCAGTACTTC. Its protein is CASSLLGRSCEQYF.

The DNA for the CDR3 is TGTGCCAGCAGCCTAACTAGCAGACGCTCCTACAATGAGCAGTTCTTC. It specifies CASSLTSRRSYNEQFF. The chain uses TRBV6-5 and TRBJ2-1, with D possibly matching TRBD2 (6 bases). The CDR3 runs to 16 residues. V gave up 6 bases and J gave up 0 bases, with 15 bases separating them. Germline V gene lookup returns CDR1 MNHEY and CDR2 SVGAGI.

This clonotype was counted a few times. The rearrangement uses TRBV11-3 and TRBJ2-3; possible D gene TRBD2, 6 bases. The germline V gene encodes CDR1 SGHNT and CDR2 YENEEA. This CDR3 region has 13 residues. The germline V and J ends were trimmed by 8 bases and 1 base, with 10 bases remaining between them. As DNA, the CDR3 is TGTGCCAGCCAGGGAGGTGGCACAGATACGCAGTATTTT. The encoded protein is CASQGGGTDTQYF.

In this sample, this clonotype turned up a few times. The rearrangement joins TRBV7-3 to TRBJ2-1; 8 positions agree with TRBD1. Germline lookup yields CDR1 SGHTA and CDR2 FQGTGA. V was clipped by 5 bases and J by 7 bases; unmatched bases: 7. CDR3 length equals 14 residues. The CDR3 DNA is TGTGCCAGCAGCCCCGGACAGGGCGGGAATGAGCAGTTCTTC. Translation gives CASSPGQGGNEQFF.

The chain has TRBV7-9 and TRBJ2-7; TRBD1 matches at 8 bases. The closer fit of TRBJ2-5 to the DNA end suggests the J call may be wrong. Germline CDR1 reads SEHNR; CDR2 reads FQNEAQ (reference sequence). The CDR3 contains 14 residues. The CDR3 loop reads CASSSGQGEETQYF. DNA of the CDR3: TGTGCCAGCAGCTCCGGACAGGGAGAGGAGACCCAGTACTTC.

The CDR3 reads CASSDVGAAEQFF. DNA for the CDR3: TGTGCCAGCAGTGACGTCGGGGCGGCTGAGCAGTTCTTC. The chain joins TRBV2 to TRBJ2-1; possibly TRBD1 or TRBD2 for D (5 bases each). V lost 3 bases, J lost 9 bases, and 12 bases lay in between. CDR1 is SNHLY, CDR2 FYNNEI, per germline. CDR3 length: 13 residues.

This chain connects TRBV7-9 to TRBJ1-1; TRBD1 matches at 8 bases. V lost 8 bases, J lost 6 bases, and 8 bases stayed unmatched. Germline assignment: CDR1 SEHNR and CDR2 FQNEAQ (reference sequence). This CDR3 has 13 residues. In DNA, the CDR3 is TGTGCCAGCTCACAGGGGGAGAGGGCTGAAGCTTTCTTT. This codes for CASSQGERAEAFF.

This clonotype was observed a handful of times. The chain couples TRBV6-6 to TRBJ1-6; no reliable D call. V lost 6 bases, J lost 6 bases, and 18 bases lay in between. Germline V gene data show CDR1 as MNHNY and CDR2 as SVGAGI (reference sequence). This CDR3 is built from 16 residues. The CDR3 DNA sequence: TGTGCCAGCAGACTAGGACGGCGTGGCGGTAATTCACCCCTCCACTTT. Its protein is CASRLGRRGGNSPLHF.

This clonotype was seen a few times. This chain links TRBV5-1 with TRBJ2-3; D not resolved. The V and J ends lost 3 bases and 6 bases respectively, with 17 bases between them. The CDR3 sequence is 15 residues long. Germline-derived CDR1 and CDR2 are SGHRS and YFSETQ. This chain's CDR3 is CASSSTDGRVDTQYF. Here the CDR3 DNA reads TGCGCCAGCAGCTCCACAGACGGGCGCGTGGATACGCAGTATTTT. The complete variable domain, with remaining parts taken from reference TRBV5-1 and TRBJ2-3, reads KAGVTQTPRYLIKTRGQQVTLSCSPISGHRSVSWYQQTPGQGLQFLFEYFSETQRNKGNFPGRFSGRQFSNSRSEMNVSTLELGDSALYLCASSSTDGRVDTQYFGPGTRLTVL.

This clonotype turned up a few times. J is TRBJ2-6 and V is TRBV12-3 or TRBV12-4, with a possible D match to TRBD2 (6 bases). Trimming pared 7 bases from V and 0 bases from J, leaving 19 bases between. This CDR3 has 18 amino acids. CDR3 region: CASTWTRGRDSGANVLTF. The CDR3, as DNA: TGTGCCAGCACTTGGACCCGGGGGAGAGACTCTGGGGCCAACGTCCTGACTTTC.

This clonotype has more than one count but fewer than ten. The V and J genes are TRBV5-1 and TRBJ1-1, with unresolved D. The V gene lost 6 bases and the J gene lost 3 bases, with 12 bases spanning the gap. CDR1 is SGHRS and CDR2 is YFSETQ in the germline V gene. The CDR3 consists of 13 residues. CDR3 DNA: TGCGCCAGCAAGTTAGGAGGTGACACTGAAGCTTTCTTT. It encodes CASKLGGDTEAFF.

This chain uses TRBV6-6 with TRBJ1-6; a possible D gene is TRBD1 (6 bases). With 3 bases removed from V and 10 bases from J, the gap between germline ends came to 13 bases. CDR1 MNHNY and CDR2 SVGAGI come from the germline V gene (reference sequence). CDR3 length equals 14 residues. The CDR3 here is CASSYRGAGSPLHF. Written as DNA, the CDR3 is TGTGCCAGCAGTTATAGGGGGGCCGGGTCACCCCTCCACTTT.